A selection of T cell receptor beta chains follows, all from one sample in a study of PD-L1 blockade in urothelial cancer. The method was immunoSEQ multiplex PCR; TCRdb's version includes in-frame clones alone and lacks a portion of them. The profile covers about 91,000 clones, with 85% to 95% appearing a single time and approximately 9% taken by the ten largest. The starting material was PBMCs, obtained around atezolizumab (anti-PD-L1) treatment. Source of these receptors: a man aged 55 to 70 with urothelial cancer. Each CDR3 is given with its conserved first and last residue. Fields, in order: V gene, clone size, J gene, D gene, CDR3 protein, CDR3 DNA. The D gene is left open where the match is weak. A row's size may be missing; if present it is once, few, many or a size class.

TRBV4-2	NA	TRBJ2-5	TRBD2	CASSRHMASGREQETQYF	TGTGCCAGCAGCCGCCACATGGCTAGCGGGAGAGAGCAAGAGACCCAGTACTTC
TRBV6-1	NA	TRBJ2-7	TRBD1	CASTGQGLNEQYF	TGTGCCAGCACAGGACAGGGTTTGAACGAGCAGTACTTC
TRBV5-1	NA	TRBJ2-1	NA	CASSIAHSRGNEQFF	TGCGCCAGCAGCATCGCCCATTCAAGGGGGAATGAGCAGTTCTTC
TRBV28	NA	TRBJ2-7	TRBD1	CASSSPGQGGEQYF	TGTGCCAGCAGTAGCCCGGGACAGGGGGGAGAGCAGTACTTC
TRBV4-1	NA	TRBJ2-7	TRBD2	CASSQDGTSGAYEQYF	TGCGCCAGCAGCCAAGATGGGACTAGCGGGGCCTACGAGCAGTACTTC
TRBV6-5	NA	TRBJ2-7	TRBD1	CASRGGTTGFYEQYF	TGTGCCAGCAGAGGGGGAACGACAGGGTTCTACGAGCAGTACTTC
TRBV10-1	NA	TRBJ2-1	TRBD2	CASSEGLAGGLNEQFF	TGCGCCAGCAGTGAGGGGCTAGCGGGAGGTTTAAATGAGCAGTTCTTC
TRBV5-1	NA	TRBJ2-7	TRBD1	CASSSGDRSSYEQYF	TGCGCCAGCAGTTCGGGGGACAGGTCGAGCTACGAGCAGTACTTC
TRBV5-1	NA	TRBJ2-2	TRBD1	CASSPPTGRNTGELFF	TGCGCCAGCAGCCCCCCGACAGGGAGGAACACCGGGGAGCTGTTTTTT
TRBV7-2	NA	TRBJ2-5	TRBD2	CASSLGVRGETQYF	TGTGCCAGCAGCTTAGGGGTGCGGGGGGAGACCCAGTACTTC
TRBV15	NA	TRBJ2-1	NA	CATSEDSHSSYNEQFF	TGTGCCACCAGCGAGGACAGCCACAGCTCCTACAATGAGCAGTTCTTC
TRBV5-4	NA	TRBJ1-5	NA	CASSLGGERADQPQHF	TGTGCCAGCAGCTTAGGAGGGGAACGAGCGGATCAGCCCCAGCATTTT
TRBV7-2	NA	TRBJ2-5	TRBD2	CASSRRTREETQYF	TGTGCCAGCAGCCGACGGACTAGGGAAGAGACCCAGTACTTC
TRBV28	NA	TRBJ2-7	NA	CASTQASYEQYF	TGTGCCAGCACACAGGCCTCCTACGAGCAGTACTTC
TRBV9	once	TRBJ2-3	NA	CASSPSPHRGTDTQYF	TGTGCCAGCAGCCCCTCCCCTCATCGGGGCACAGATACGCAGTATTTT
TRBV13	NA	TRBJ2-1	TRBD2	CASSPKPPGLEGVDEQFF	TGTGCCAGCAGCCCTAAGCCTCCGGGACTAGAGGGGGTCGATGAGCAGTTCTTC
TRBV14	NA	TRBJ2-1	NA	CASSQGRSSLYNEQFF	TGTGCCAGCAGCCAAGGACGGTCTAGTCTTTACAATGAGCAGTTCTTC
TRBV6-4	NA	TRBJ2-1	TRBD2	CASSNEAGSYNEQFF	TGTGCCAGCAGTAACGAAGCGGGGTCCTACAATGAGCAGTTCTTC
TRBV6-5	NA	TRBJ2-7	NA	CASSYSRGPYEQYF	TGTGCCAGCAGTTACTCAAGGGGCCCCTACGAGCAGTACTTC
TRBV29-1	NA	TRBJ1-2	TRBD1	CSVEGTGGYGYTF	TGCAGCGTTGAAGGGACAGGGGGCTATGGCTACACCTTC
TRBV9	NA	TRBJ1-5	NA	CASSVGSGLGQPQHF	TGTGCCAGCAGCGTAGGCTCGGGGTTGGGCCAGCCCCAGCATTTT
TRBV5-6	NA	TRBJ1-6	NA	CASSGRQFYNSPLHF	TGTGCCAGCAGCGGCCGACAGTTCTATAATTCACCCCTCCACTTT
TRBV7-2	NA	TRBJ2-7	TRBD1	CASSGQGSYEQYF	TGTGCCAGCAGTGGACAGGGGAGCTACGAGCAGTACTTC
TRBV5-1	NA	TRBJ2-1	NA	CASSRMTGAYNEQFF	TGCGCCAGCAGCCGGATGACTGGAGCCTACAATGAGCAGTTCTTC
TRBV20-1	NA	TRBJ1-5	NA	CSAILDQPQHF	TGCAGTGCTATTCTCGATCAGCCCCAGCATTTT
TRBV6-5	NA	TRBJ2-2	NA	CASSAGGTGELFF	TGTGCCAGCAGTGCCGGTGGTACCGGGGAGCTGTTTTTT
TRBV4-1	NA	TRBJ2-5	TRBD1	CASSQRGTGGWETQYF	TGCGCCAGCAGCCAGAGGGGGACAGGGGGCTGGGAGACCCAGTACTTC